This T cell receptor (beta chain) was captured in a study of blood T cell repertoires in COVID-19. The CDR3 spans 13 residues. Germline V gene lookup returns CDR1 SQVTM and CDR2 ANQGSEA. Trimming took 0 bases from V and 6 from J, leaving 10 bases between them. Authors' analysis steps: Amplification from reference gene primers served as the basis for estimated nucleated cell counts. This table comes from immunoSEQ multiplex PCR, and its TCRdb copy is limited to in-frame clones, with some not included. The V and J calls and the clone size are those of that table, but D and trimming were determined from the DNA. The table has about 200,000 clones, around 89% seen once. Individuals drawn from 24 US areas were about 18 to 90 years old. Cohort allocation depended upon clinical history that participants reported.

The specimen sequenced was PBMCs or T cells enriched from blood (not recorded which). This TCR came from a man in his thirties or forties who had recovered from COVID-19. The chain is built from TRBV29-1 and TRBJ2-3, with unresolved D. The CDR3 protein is CSVEDQASDTQYF. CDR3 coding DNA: TGCAGCGTTGAAGATCAGGCTTCGGATACGCAGTATTTT.